Described below is a single TCR beta chain sequence and its context. Its antigen is not yet known. No base-level quality is on record; no much larger clone is a single base apart. This sample was taken from a study of blood T cell repertoires in COVID-19 (dated by TCRdb to 2018 to 2021). With respect to the entire study: Samples covering the acute and convalescent phases of COVID-19 were provided by collaborators in the United States, Italy and Spain. The prospective study material was composed of cDNA or gDNA derived from T cells, B-cell-depleted T cells, or PBMCs. Subjects who had been exposed to COVID-19, were actively infected with it, or had recovered from it provided the deeply sampled blood TCRbeta repertoires that made up the dataset. The repertoires were made available in a free public database intended to serve as a resource for research on the immune response to SARS-CoV-2. Samples were obtained from the ongoing ImmuneRACE study (first 160 participants) and from 1,254 subjects provided by 6 global collaborators. The sample metadata nearly always contained a de-identified subject ID, COVID-19 status, age in years and sex. Where available, HLA class I and class II types were obtained from metadata supplied by the sample provider rather than from assay-based typing. The paper as a whole reports these results and caveats: Clinical and demographic metadata were provided uncurated, with the amount varying by source and participant.

TCRbeta CDR3 regions were amplified from genomic DNA using the immunoSEQ Assay, a bias-controlled multiplex PCR. Turning to the authors' computational methods: Nucleated cell counts per sample were estimated from amplification of reference gene primers within the assay. To quantify the absolute abundance of each unique TCRbeta CDR3 rearrangement, sequence reads were collapsed and filtered. For each sample, productive Simpson clonality was calculated as the square root of Simpson's diversity index over productive rearrangements. The immuneACCESS repertoire file appears here via TCRdb, limited to in-frame rearrangements. These files lack a portion of the clones; in checked studies, under half of the deficit traces to unresolved V genes, and the cause of the others is not known. V and J calls and clone size are copied from that table; D and trimming were computed from the DNA. This sample has fewer than 85,000 clones in its table, and more than 60% of those were observed once. The ten biggest clones cover 28% of the sample.

Whole blood was collected in K2EDTA tubes by collaborating institutions according to the institutions' own protocols. For TCRbeta analysis, collaborator samples were shipped as frozen whole blood, as isolated PBMCs, or as DNA extracted from either sample type. From the germline V gene, CDR1 is SGHTA and CDR2 is FQGNSA. The CDR3 numbers 16 residues from cysteine through phenylalanine. Just CDR3 DNA is preserved here, 48 bases in frame from base 1. V trim: 1 base; J trim: 2 bases; unmatched bases: 7. The origin of this receptor is an elderly woman with active or convalescent COVID-19. The material sequenced was peripheral blood. The V and J genes are TRBV7-2 and TRBJ2-5, with TRBD2 identical over 7 junction bases. CDR3 region: CASSLGAGRVQETQYF. The DNA sequence is given as TGTGCCAGCAGCTTAGGAGCAGGGAGGGTTCAAGAGACCCAGTACTTC.